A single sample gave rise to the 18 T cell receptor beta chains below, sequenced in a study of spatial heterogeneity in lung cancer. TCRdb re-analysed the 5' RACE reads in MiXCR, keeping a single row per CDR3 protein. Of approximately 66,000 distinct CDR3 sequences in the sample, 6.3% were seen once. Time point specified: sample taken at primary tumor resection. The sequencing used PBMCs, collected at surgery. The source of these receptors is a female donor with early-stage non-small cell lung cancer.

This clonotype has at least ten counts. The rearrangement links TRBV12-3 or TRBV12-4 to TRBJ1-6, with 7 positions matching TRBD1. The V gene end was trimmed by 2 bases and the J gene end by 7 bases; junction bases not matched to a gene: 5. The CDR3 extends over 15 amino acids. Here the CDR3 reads CASSLTQGGNSPLHF. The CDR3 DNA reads TGTGCCAGCAGTTTAACCCAGGGGGGCAATTCACCCCTCCACTTT.

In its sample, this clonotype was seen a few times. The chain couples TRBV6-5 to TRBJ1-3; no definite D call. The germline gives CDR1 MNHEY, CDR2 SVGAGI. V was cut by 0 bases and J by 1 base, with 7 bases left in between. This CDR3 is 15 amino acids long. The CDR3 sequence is CASSYSGESGNTIYF. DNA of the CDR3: TGTGCCAGCAGTTACTCAGGAGAATCTGGAAACACCATATATTTT.

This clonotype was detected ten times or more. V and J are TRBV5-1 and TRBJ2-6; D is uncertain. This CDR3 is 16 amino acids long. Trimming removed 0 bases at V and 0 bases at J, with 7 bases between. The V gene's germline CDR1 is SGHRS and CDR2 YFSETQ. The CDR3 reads CASSLGAVSGANVLTF. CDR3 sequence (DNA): TGCGCCAGCAGCTTGGGGGCTGTCTCTGGGGCCAACGTCCTGACTTTC.

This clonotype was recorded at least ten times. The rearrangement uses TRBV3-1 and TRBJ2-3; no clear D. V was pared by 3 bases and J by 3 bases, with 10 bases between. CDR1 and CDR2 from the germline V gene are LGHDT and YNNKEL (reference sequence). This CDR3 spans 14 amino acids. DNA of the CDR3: TGTGCCAGCAGCCACTTGAGGAAAACAGATACGCAGTATTTT. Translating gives CASSHLRKTDTQYF.

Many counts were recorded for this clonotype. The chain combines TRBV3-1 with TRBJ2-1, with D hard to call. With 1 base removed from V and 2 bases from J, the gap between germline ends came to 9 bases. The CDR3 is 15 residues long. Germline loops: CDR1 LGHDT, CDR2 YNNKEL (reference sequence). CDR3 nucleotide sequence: TGTGCCAGCAGCCAAGGCGAGCGTACCTACAATGAGCAGTTCTTC. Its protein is CASSQGERTYNEQFF.

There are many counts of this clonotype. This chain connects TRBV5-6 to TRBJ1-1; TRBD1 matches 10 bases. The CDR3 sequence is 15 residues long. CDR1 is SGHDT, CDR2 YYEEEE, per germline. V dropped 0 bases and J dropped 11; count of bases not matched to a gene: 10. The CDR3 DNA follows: TGTGCCAGCAGCTTGGTCGGACAGGGGGACCCTAATGCTTTCTTT. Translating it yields CASSLVGQGDPNAFF.

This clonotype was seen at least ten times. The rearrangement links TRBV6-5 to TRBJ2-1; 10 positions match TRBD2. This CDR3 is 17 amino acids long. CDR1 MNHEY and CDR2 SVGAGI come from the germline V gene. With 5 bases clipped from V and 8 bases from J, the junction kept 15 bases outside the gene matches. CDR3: CASSPSPGASGRHEQFF. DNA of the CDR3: TGTGCCAGCAGTCCCTCCCCTGGGGCTAGCGGGAGACATGAGCAGTTCTTC.

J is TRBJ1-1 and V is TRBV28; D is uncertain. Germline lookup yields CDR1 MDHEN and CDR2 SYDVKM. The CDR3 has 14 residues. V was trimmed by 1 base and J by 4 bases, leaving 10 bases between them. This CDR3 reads CASSLFGVSTEAFF. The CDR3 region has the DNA TGTGCCAGCAGTTTATTCGGGGTATCCACTGAAGCTTTCTTT.

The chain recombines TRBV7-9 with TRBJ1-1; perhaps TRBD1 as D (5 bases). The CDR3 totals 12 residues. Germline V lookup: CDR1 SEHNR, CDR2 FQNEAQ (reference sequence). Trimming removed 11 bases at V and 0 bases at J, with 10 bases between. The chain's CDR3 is CAAGQMNTEAFF. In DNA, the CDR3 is TGTGCCGCGGGGCAGATGAACACTGAAGCTTTCTTT.

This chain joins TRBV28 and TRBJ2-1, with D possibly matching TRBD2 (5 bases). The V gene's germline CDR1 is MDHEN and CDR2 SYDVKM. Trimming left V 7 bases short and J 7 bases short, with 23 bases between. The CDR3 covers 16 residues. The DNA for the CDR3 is TGTGCCAGCAACCCCCCGGGGTTTATAGACGGTAATGAGCAGTTCTTC. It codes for CASNPPGFIDGNEQFF.

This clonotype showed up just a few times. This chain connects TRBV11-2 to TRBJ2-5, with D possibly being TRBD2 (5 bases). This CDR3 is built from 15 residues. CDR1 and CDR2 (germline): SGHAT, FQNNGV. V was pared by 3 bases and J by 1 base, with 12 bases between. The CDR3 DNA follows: TGTGCCAGCAGCTTTACTAGAGGACGCCAAGAGACCCAGTACTTC. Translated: CASSFTRGRQETQYF.

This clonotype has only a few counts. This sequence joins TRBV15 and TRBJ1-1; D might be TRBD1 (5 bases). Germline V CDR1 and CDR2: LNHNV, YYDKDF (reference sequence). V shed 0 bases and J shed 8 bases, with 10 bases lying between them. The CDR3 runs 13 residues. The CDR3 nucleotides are TGTGCCACCAGCAGAGATTCGGGGGAGGAAGCTTTCTTT. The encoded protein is CATSRDSGEEAFF.

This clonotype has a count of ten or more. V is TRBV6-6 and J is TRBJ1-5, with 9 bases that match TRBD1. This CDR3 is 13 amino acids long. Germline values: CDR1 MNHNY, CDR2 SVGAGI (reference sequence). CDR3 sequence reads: CTHRDRDNQPQHF. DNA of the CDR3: TGTACTCACCGGGACAGGGACAATCAGCCCCAGCATTTT.

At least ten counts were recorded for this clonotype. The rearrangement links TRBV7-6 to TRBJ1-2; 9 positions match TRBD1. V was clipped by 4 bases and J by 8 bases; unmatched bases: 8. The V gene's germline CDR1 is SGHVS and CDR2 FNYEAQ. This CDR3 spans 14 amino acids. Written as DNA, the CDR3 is TGTGCCAGCAGCTCAGGACAGGGGATCGAAGGCTACACCTTC. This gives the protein CASSSGQGIEGYTF.

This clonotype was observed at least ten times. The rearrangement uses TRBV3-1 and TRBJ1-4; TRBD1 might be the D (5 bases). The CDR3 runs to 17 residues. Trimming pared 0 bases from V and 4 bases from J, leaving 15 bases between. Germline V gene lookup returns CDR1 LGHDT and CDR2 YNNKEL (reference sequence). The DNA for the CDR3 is TGTGCCAGCAGCCAAGATGGGGGAGCCTCACTTAATGAAAAACTGTTTTTT. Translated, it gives CASSQDGGASLNEKLFF.

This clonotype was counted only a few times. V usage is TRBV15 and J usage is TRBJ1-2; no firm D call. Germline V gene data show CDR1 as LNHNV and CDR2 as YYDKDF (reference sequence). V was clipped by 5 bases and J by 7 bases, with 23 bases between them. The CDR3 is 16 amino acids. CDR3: CATSFPSTSLLLGYTF. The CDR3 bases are TGTGCCACCAGCTTTCCCTCCACGTCCCTCCTTCTTGGCTACACCTTC.

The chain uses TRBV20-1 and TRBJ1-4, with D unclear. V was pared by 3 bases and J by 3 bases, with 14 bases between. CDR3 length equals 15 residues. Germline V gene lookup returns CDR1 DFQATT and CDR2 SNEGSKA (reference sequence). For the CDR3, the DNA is TGCAGTGCTAGTGACACCTCCGCAGCTAATGAAAAACTGTTTTTT. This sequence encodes CSASDTSAANEKLFF.

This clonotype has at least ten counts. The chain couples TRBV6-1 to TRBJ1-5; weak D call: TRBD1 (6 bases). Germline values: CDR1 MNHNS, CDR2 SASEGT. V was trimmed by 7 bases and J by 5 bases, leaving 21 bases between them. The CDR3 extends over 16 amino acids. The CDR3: CASTTARGILDQPQHF. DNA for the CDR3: TGTGCCAGCACTACCGCGAGGGGGATCCTCGATCAGCCCCAGCATTTT.